Listed below are T cell receptor beta chains from one sample, sequenced in a study of blood T cell repertoires in COVID-19. Sequencing was performed with immunoSEQ multiplex PCR; in TCRdb, only in-frame clones are kept and a portion is missing. The sample has 100,000 to 150,000 clones; around 88% are singletons. The sequencing sample was made of PBMCs or T cells enriched from blood (not recorded which). The source is a woman in her 50s who had recovered from COVID-19. The CDR3 runs from the conserved cysteine through the conserved F or W. The order of the fields is D gene, clone size, V gene, J gene, CDR3 protein, CDR3 DNA. A D gene is named only where the DNA matches it firmly. Expanded clones are given a class, and other clones once, few, many or no size at all.

D gene: -; clone size: -; V gene: TRBV7-2; J gene: TRBJ1-4; CDR3 protein: CASSLGPREEKLFF; CDR3 DNA: TGTGCCAGCAGCTTGGGCCCCCGGGAAGAAAAACTGTTTTTT
D gene: TRBD1; clone size: few; V gene: TRBV5-1; J gene: TRBJ1-3; CDR3 protein: CASSSTGGLGNTIYF; CDR3 DNA: TGCGCCAGCAGCTCGACAGGGGGCCTTGGAAACACCATATATTTT
D gene: -; clone size: -; V gene: TRBV25-1; J gene: TRBJ2-2; CDR3 protein: CASSEWGSRGTGELFF; CDR3 DNA: TGTGCCAGCAGTGAATGGGGTAGCCGAGGGACCGGGGAGCTGTTTTTT
D gene: TRBD2; clone size: -; V gene: TRBV6-4; J gene: TRBJ2-1; CDR3 protein: CASSKEAGNNEQFF; CDR3 DNA: TGTGCCAGCAGTAAAGAAGCGGGGAACAATGAGCAGTTCTTC
D gene: -; clone size: -; V gene: TRBV3-1/TRBV3-2; J gene: TRBJ2-7; CDR3 protein: CASSQDSRGSYEQYF; CDR3 DNA: TGTGCCAGCAGCCAAGACAGTCGAGGCTCCTACGAGCAGTACTTC
D gene: -; clone size: once; V gene: TRBV5-4; J gene: TRBJ1-1; CDR3 protein: CASASTSRGDTEAFF; CDR3 DNA: TGTGCCAGCGCTAGTACCTCCCGAGGTGACACTGAAGCTTTCTTT
D gene: TRBD2; clone size: -; V gene: TRBV3-1/TRBV3-2; J gene: TRBJ2-7; CDR3 protein: CASSPGLAGVISYEQYF; CDR3 DNA: TGTGCCAGCAGCCCAGGACTAGCGGGGGTTATCTCCTACGAGCAGTACTTC
D gene: TRBD1; clone size: -; V gene: TRBV28; J gene: TRBJ1-1; CDR3 protein: CASSHRGGGEAFF; CDR3 DNA: TGTGCCAGCAGTCACAGGGGTGGGGGTGAAGCTTTCTTT
D gene: -; clone size: -; V gene: TRBV12-3/TRBV12-4; J gene: TRBJ1-2; CDR3 protein: CASIGDNYGGYTF; CDR3 DNA: TGTGCCAGCATCGGGGACAATTACGGTGGCTACACCTTC
D gene: -; clone size: -; V gene: TRBV6-2/TRBV6-3; J gene: TRBJ1-2; CDR3 protein: CASSYSFQGTNYGYTF; CDR3 DNA: TGTGCCAGCAGTTATTCTTTCCAGGGAACTAACTATGGCTACACCTTC
D gene: -; clone size: once; V gene: TRBV27; J gene: TRBJ2-2; CDR3 protein: CASRGGGADTGELFF; CDR3 DNA: TGTGCCAGCAGGGGGGGTGGGGCCGACACCGGGGAGCTGTTTTTT
D gene: -; clone size: -; V gene: TRBV7-9; J gene: TRBJ1-2; CDR3 protein: CASSFAGGYTF; CDR3 DNA: TGTGCCAGCAGCTTTGCGGGTGGCTACACCTTC
D gene: -; clone size: -; V gene: TRBV11-3; J gene: TRBJ1-3; CDR3 protein: CASSSGQPGNTIYF; CDR3 DNA: TGTGCCAGCAGCTCAGGACAGCCGGGAAACACCATATATTTT
D gene: TRBD1; clone size: -; V gene: TRBV4-2; J gene: TRBJ2-3; CDR3 protein: CASSQQMDRGTDTQYF; CDR3 DNA: TGTGCCAGCAGCCAACAGATGGACAGGGGCACAGATACGCAGTATTTT
D gene: TRBD2; clone size: -; V gene: TRBV2; J gene: TRBJ2-7; CDR3 protein: CASRGLAGASSYEQYF; CDR3 DNA: TGTGCCAGCAGGGGACTAGCGGGGGCCTCCTCCTACGAGCAGTACTTC
D gene: -; clone size: once; V gene: TRBV12-5; J gene: TRBJ2-7; CDR3 protein: CASGPWAGRSYEQYF; CDR3 DNA: TGTGCTAGTGGTCCGTGGGCAGGTCGTTCCTACGAGCAGTACTTC
D gene: TRBD1; clone size: -; V gene: TRBV7-7; J gene: TRBJ2-3; CDR3 protein: CASSPRQGRTDTQYF; CDR3 DNA: TGTGCTAGCAGCCCCAGACAGGGCCGTACAGATACGCAGTATTTT
D gene: TRBD1; clone size: -; V gene: TRBV14; J gene: TRBJ2-2; CDR3 protein: CASSRFGTGATTGELFF; CDR3 DNA: TGTGCCAGCAGCCGATTCGGGACAGGGGCGACCACCGGGGAGCTGTTTTTT
D gene: -; clone size: once; V gene: TRBV19; J gene: TRBJ2-7; CDR3 protein: CASSMLGSSYEQYF; CDR3 DNA: TGTGCCAGTAGTATGTTGGGGAGCTCCTACGAGCAGTACTTC
D gene: -; clone size: -; V gene: TRBV11-2; J gene: TRBJ2-7; CDR3 protein: CASSFGVSYEQYF; CDR3 DNA: TGTGCCAGCAGCTTCGGGGTCTCCTACGAGCAGTACTTC
D gene: -; clone size: -; V gene: TRBV4-1; J gene: TRBJ1-2; CDR3 protein: CASSLHLGEAYGYTF; CDR3 DNA: TGCGCCAGCAGCCTCCACCTGGGAGAGGCCTATGGCTACACCTTC
D gene: TRBD1; clone size: -; V gene: TRBV20-1; J gene: TRBJ1-1; CDR3 protein: CSASGAGQAAQAFF; CDR3 DNA: TGCAGTGCTAGTGGTGCGGGACAGGCCGCCCAAGCTTTCTTT
D gene: TRBD1; clone size: -; V gene: TRBV7-9; J gene: TRBJ2-7; CDR3 protein: CASSLGDRGEMYF; CDR3 DNA: TGTGCCAGCAGCTTAGGGGACAGGGGGGAAATGTACTTC
D gene: -; clone size: -; V gene: TRBV9; J gene: TRBJ2-7; CDR3 protein: CASSVGDSYEQYF; CDR3 DNA: TGTGCCAGCAGCGTAGGGGACTCATACGAGCAGTACTTC
D gene: TRBD2; clone size: -; V gene: TRBV3-1/TRBV3-2; J gene: TRBJ2-1; CDR3 protein: CASSQGLADDYNEQFF; CDR3 DNA: TGTGCCAGCAGCCAAGGACTAGCGGACGACTACAATGAGCAGTTCTTC
D gene: -; clone size: -; V gene: TRBV4-1; J gene: TRBJ1-6; CDR3 protein: CASSRGNSPLHF; CDR3 DNA: TGCGCCAGCAGCAGGGGAAATTCACCCCTCCACTTT
D gene: TRBD2; clone size: -; V gene: TRBV3-1/TRBV3-2; J gene: TRBJ2-2; CDR3 protein: CASRRGGPTGELFF; CDR3 DNA: TGTGCCAGCAGGCGGGGGGGCCCCACCGGGGAGCTGTTTTTT
D gene: -; clone size: -; V gene: TRBV25-1; J gene: TRBJ1-6; CDR3 protein: CASSDGRDKPYSPLHF; CDR3 DNA: TGTGCCAGCAGTGATGGCCGGGACAAGCCGTATTCACCCCTCCACTTT
D gene: -; clone size: -; V gene: TRBV3-1/TRBV3-2; J gene: TRBJ2-1; CDR3 protein: CASSQEASDYNEQFF; CDR3 DNA: TGTGCCAGCAGCCAAGAGGCTAGCGACTACAATGAGCAGTTCTTC
D gene: -; clone size: -; V gene: TRBV2; J gene: TRBJ1-2; CDR3 protein: CASKVTSLGGYTF; CDR3 DNA: TGTGCCAGCAAGGTGACTTCGTTGGGTGGCTACACCTTC
D gene: -; clone size: -; V gene: TRBV28; J gene: TRBJ1-6; CDR3 protein: CASAGLGRSPLHF; CDR3 DNA: TGTGCCAGCGCCGGGCTTGGGAGGTCACCCCTCCACTTT
D gene: TRBD1; clone size: -; V gene: TRBV7-9; J gene: TRBJ1-5; CDR3 protein: CASSLDRPGNQPQHF; CDR3 DNA: TGTGCCAGCAGCCTGGACAGGCCGGGCAATCAGCCCCAGCATTTT
D gene: TRBD1; clone size: few; V gene: TRBV29-1; J gene: TRBJ2-7; CDR3 protein: CSVVSPTGTASYEQYF; CDR3 DNA: TGCAGCGTTGTGTCTCCGACCGGGACAGCCTCCTACGAGCAGTACTTC
D gene: TRBD1; clone size: -; V gene: TRBV4-2; J gene: TRBJ1-2; CDR3 protein: CASSQEEGANYGYTF; CDR3 DNA: TGTGCCAGCAGCCAAGAGGAGGGGGCAAACTATGGCTACACCTTC
D gene: -; clone size: -; V gene: TRBV19; J gene: TRBJ1-1; CDR3 protein: CASGYRRSEAFF; CDR3 DNA: TGTGCCAGTGGTTACAGGCGCTCTGAAGCTTTCTTT
D gene: TRBD1; clone size: few; V gene: TRBV2; J gene: TRBJ2-2; CDR3 protein: CATEDRGRTGELFF; CDR3 DNA: TGTGCCACAGAGGACAGGGGGAGGACCGGGGAGCTGTTTTTT
D gene: -; clone size: -; V gene: TRBV21-1; J gene: TRBJ1-5; CDR3 protein: CASSNHPWEGNQPQHF; CDR3 DNA: TGTGCCAGCAGCAATCACCCCTGGGAGGGCAATCAGCCCCAGCATTTT
D gene: -; clone size: -; V gene: TRBV6-4; J gene: TRBJ2-2; CDR3 protein: CASSDSVNTGELFF; CDR3 DNA: TGTGCCAGCAGTGACTCCGTGAACACCGGGGAGCTGTTTTTT
D gene: TRBD1; clone size: -; V gene: TRBV29-1; J gene: TRBJ2-1; CDR3 protein: CSARDSYNEQFF; CDR3 DNA: TGCAGCGCTCGGGACAGCTACAATGAGCAGTTCTTC
D gene: TRBD2; clone size: -; V gene: TRBV7-9; J gene: TRBJ2-5; CDR3 protein: CASSSHNGLAGLQETQYF; CDR3 DNA: TGTGCCAGCAGCTCCCACAATGGTTTAGCGGGCCTCCAAGAGACCCAGTACTTC
D gene: -; clone size: -; V gene: TRBV19; J gene: TRBJ2-7; CDR3 protein: CASSNLQVSYEQYF; CDR3 DNA: TGTGCCAGTAGTAATTTGCAGGTCTCCTACGAGCAGTACTTC
D gene: TRBD1; clone size: -; V gene: TRBV29-1; J gene: TRBJ1-2; CDR3 protein: CSVTRQGGYGYTF; CDR3 DNA: TGCAGCGTTACAAGACAGGGAGGCTATGGCTACACCTTC
D gene: TRBD2; clone size: -; V gene: TRBV3-1/TRBV3-2; J gene: TRBJ2-2; CDR3 protein: CASSHFTSGTNTGELFF; CDR3 DNA: TGTGCCAGCAGCCACTTTACTAGCGGGACGAACACCGGGGAGCTGTTTTTT
D gene: -; clone size: -; V gene: TRBV4-3; J gene: TRBJ2-5; CDR3 protein: CASSQASGGQETQYF; CDR3 DNA: TGCGCCAGCAGCCAAGCGTCTGGCGGCCAAGAGACCCAGTACTTC
D gene: -; clone size: -; V gene: TRBV7-9; J gene: TRBJ1-1; CDR3 protein: CASSFQGSLNTEAFF; CDR3 DNA: TGTGCCAGCAGCTTTCAGGGGTCCTTGAACACTGAAGCTTTCTTT
D gene: -; clone size: -; V gene: TRBV19; J gene: TRBJ1-5; CDR3 protein: CASSIQAGKGPQHF; CDR3 DNA: TGTGCCAGTAGTATTCAGGCAGGGAAGGGGCCCCAGCATTTT
D gene: TRBD1; clone size: -; V gene: TRBV7-2; J gene: TRBJ1-2; CDR3 protein: CASGRQGDGYTF; CDR3 DNA: TGTGCCAGCGGACGACAGGGAGACGGCTACACCTTC
D gene: -; clone size: few; V gene: TRBV11-2; J gene: TRBJ1-2; CDR3 protein: CASSLPDSRGYTF; CDR3 DNA: TGTGCCAGCAGCTTACCGGACTCTAGGGGCTACACCTTC
D gene: TRBD2; clone size: -; V gene: TRBV23-1; J gene: TRBJ2-3; CDR3 protein: CASGLVGSTDTQYF; CDR3 DNA: TGCGCCAGCGGACTAGTGGGGTCCACAGATACGCAGTATTTT
D gene: -; clone size: -; V gene: TRBV19; J gene: TRBJ1-2; CDR3 protein: CASSTGDGYTF; CDR3 DNA: TGTGCCAGTAGTACAGGGGATGGCTACACCTTC
D gene: -; clone size: -; V gene: TRBV6-6; J gene: TRBJ1-5; CDR3 protein: CAVRVGNQPQHF; CDR3 DNA: TGTGCCGTCAGGGTTGGCAATCAGCCCCAGCATTTT
D gene: -; clone size: -; V gene: TRBV6-5; J gene: TRBJ1-6; CDR3 protein: CASSRDQGLGSPLHF; CDR3 DNA: TGTGCCAGCAGTCGCGACCAGGGGTTGGGTTCACCCCTCCACTTT
D gene: -; clone size: -; V gene: TRBV6-5; J gene: TRBJ2-7; CDR3 protein: CASRLSGVNTYEQYF; CDR3 DNA: TGTGCCAGCAGGCTCTCGGGGGTCAATACCTACGAGCAGTACTTC
D gene: TRBD1; clone size: -; V gene: TRBV27; J gene: TRBJ2-7; CDR3 protein: CASSPYRDRGYEQYF; CDR3 DNA: TGTGCCAGCAGTCCCTACCGGGACAGGGGGTACGAGCAGTACTTC
D gene: TRBD2; clone size: -; V gene: TRBV5-1; J gene: TRBJ2-2; CDR3 protein: CASSSAGLAGTGELFF; CDR3 DNA: TGCGCCAGCAGCAGCGCGGGACTAGCTGGCACCGGGGAGCTGTTTTTT
D gene: TRBD1; clone size: -; V gene: TRBV2; J gene: TRBJ2-5; CDR3 protein: CASSEEGAYETQYF; CDR3 DNA: TGTGCCAGCAGTGAAGAGGGGGCGTACGAGACCCAGTACTTC